This T cell receptor beta chain was obtained from a study of cytomegalovirus exposure and HLA in healthy donors. On this clone: No antigen is known for it.

V lost 1 base to trimming and J lost 0 bases, with 9 bases between them. This CDR3 is built from 15 residues. The germline V gene encodes CDR1 LNHDA and CDR2 SQIVND (reference sequence). PCR amplification relied on 60 Vbeta primers (plus 13 Jbeta primers). TCRdb keeps only in-frame clones here, not all; method: immunoSEQ multiplex PCR. The table includes some 160,000 clones, 60% to 80% detected once. Study-level points and caveats: A missense variant in DCLRE1C was later tied to TCR beta V- and J-gene trimming.

The TCR originated in a young woman in good health and CMV-seronegative. Material for sequencing was PBMCs. V is TRBV19 and J is TRBJ2-5, with D possibly being TRBD1 (6 bases). CDR3 protein: CASSIVAGDQETQYF. CDR3 bases: TGTGCCAGTAGTATAGTGGCAGGGGACCAAGAGACCCAGTACTTC.